A selection of T cell receptor beta chains follows, all from one sample in a study of blood T cell repertoires in COVID-19. Clones were sequenced by immunoSEQ multiplex PCR, and TCRdb holds only the in-frame ones, with some missing. The sample has 110,000 to 150,000 clones, around 89% seen once. Specimen: peripheral blood. The receptors here all came from a man aged 60-69 years with active or convalescent COVID-19. The CDR3 runs from the conserved cysteine through the conserved F or W. Each record gives: CDR3 length, J gene, V gene, D gene, CDR3 DNA, CDR3 protein. The D gene is left open where the match is weak.

len: 15
j_gene: TRBJ2-3
v_gene: TRBV19
d_gene: TRBD2
CDR3nt: TGTGCCAGTAGTGAAGCGGGGGGCTCCACAGATACGCAGTATTTT
CDR3aa: CASSEAGGSTDTQYF

len: 14
j_gene: TRBJ2-7
v_gene: TRBV18
d_gene: TRBD1
CDR3nt: TGTGCCAGCTCACCTCCGGGGACAGGGGACGAGCAGTACTTC
CDR3aa: CASSPPGTGDEQYF

len: 13
j_gene: TRBJ2-7
v_gene: TRBV5-8
d_gene: .
CDR3nt: TGTGCCAGCAGCTTCCCCGGGACCTACGAGCAGTACTTC
CDR3aa: CASSFPGTYEQYF

len: 13
j_gene: TRBJ1-2
v_gene: TRBV19
d_gene: TRBD1
CDR3nt: TGTGCCAGCGTGACAGGGGCTAACTATGGCTACACCTTC
CDR3aa: CASVTGANYGYTF

len: 18
j_gene: TRBJ2-7
v_gene: TRBV21-1
d_gene: .
CDR3nt: TGTGCCAGCAGCAAAGGAGGGTTCGGGGGTTGTCATCTTTTTGAGCAGTACTTC
CDR3aa: CASSKGGFGGCHLFEQYF

len: 16
j_gene: TRBJ2-5
v_gene: TRBV28
d_gene: TRBD1
CDR3nt: TGTGCCAGCAGTCCAACCGGGACAGGGGGCGAGGAGACCCAGTACTTC
CDR3aa: CASSPTGTGGEETQYF

len: 15
j_gene: TRBJ2-1
v_gene: TRBV5-1
d_gene: TRBD2
CDR3nt: TGCGCCAGCAGCCCTCAATTGGGGACTAGCAGCGAGCAGTTCTTC
CDR3aa: CASSPQLGTSSEQFF

len: 13
j_gene: TRBJ1-2
v_gene: TRBV13
d_gene: .
CDR3nt: TGTGCCAGCAGCCAGGACAGAAGCTATGGCTACACCTTC
CDR3aa: CASSQDRSYGYTF

len: 12
j_gene: TRBJ1-1
v_gene: TRBV30
d_gene: TRBD1
CDR3nt: TGTGCCTCGGACAGGGAAATGACTGAAGCTTTCTTT
CDR3aa: CASDREMTEAFF

len: 15
j_gene: TRBJ2-1
v_gene: TRBV24-1
d_gene: .
CDR3nt: TGTGCCACCAGTGATGGTGGCTTTACCTACAATGAGCAGTTCTTC
CDR3aa: CATSDGGFTYNEQFF

len: 15
j_gene: TRBJ2-1
v_gene: TRBV18
d_gene: .
CDR3nt: TGTGCCAGCTCAGACACAAGCGGAGGACACAATGAGCAGTTCTTC
CDR3aa: CASSDTSGGHNEQFF

len: 13
j_gene: TRBJ1-3
v_gene: TRBV10-3
d_gene: TRBD1
CDR3nt: TGTGCCATCAGTACAGGGGGCGGAAACACCATATATTTT
CDR3aa: CAISTGGGNTIYF